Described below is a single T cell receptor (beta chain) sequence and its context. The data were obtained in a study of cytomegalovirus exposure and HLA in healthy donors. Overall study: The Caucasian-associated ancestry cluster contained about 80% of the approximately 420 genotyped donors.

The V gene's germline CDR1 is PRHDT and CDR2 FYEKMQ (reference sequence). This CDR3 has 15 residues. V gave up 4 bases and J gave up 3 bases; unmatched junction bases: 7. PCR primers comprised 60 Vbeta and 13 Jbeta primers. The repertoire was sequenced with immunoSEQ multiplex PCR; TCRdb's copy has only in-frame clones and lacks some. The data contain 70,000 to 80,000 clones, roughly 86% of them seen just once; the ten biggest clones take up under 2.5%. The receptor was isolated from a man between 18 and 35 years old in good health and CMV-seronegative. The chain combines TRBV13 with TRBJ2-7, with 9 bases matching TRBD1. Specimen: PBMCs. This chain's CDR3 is CASSSWDRVYYEQYF. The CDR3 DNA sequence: TGTGCCAGCAGCTCTTGGGACAGGGTCTACTACGAGCAGTACTTC.